Each of the 7 T cell receptor beta chains below was sequenced from the same sample in a study of shared clonotypes between healthy human individuals. The data were produced by immunoSEQ multiplex PCR, yet TCRdb's version contains in-frame clones alone and is incomplete. Seen here are approximately 2.3 million clones, more than 80% observed once, and the top ten hold 0.35% to 0.5%. Sequencing input: naive CD4+ T cells from PBMCs. Sample subset: CD45RA+ positively selected. All receptors derive from a man between 18 and 35 years old in good health. Some clones in this sample may be carry-over from other donors' samples.

This clone was counted only a few times. This specimen includes other DNA sequences encoding the same CDR3. This chain uses TRBV10-3 with TRBJ1-1, with D possibly matching TRBD1 (6 bases). The CDR3 contains 14 residues. Germline V gives CDR1 ENHRY, CDR2 SYGVKD. Trimming removed 3 bases at V and 0 bases at J, with 8 bases between. In nucleotides, the CDR3 is TGTGCCATCAGTGAACAGGGAATGAACACTGAAGCTTTCTTT. Amino acid sequence: CAISEQGMNTEAFF.

The rearrangement joins TRBV7-6 to TRBJ2-1, with TRBD2 matching 7 bases. Unmatched junction bases numbered 5, after V lost 0 bases and J lost 9 bases. CDR3 length equals 14 residues. The germline CDR1 and CDR2 sequences are SGHVS and FNYEAQ. CDR3 protein: CASSLAGAGPEQFF. In DNA form, the CDR3 reads TGTGCCAGCAGCTTAGCAGGAGCGGGACCTGAGCAGTTCTTC. Combining the CDR3 with reference TRBV7-6 and TRBJ2-1 gives the whole variable domain GAGVSQSPRYKVTKRGQDVALRCDPISGHVSLYWYRQALGQGPEFLTYFNYEAQQDKSGLPNDRFSAERPEGSISTLTIQRTEQRDSAMYRCASSLAGAGPEQFFGPGTRLTVL.

V usage is TRBV5-1 and J usage is TRBJ2-7; 7 bases match TRBD1. The CDR3 is made up of 14 amino acids. J was trimmed by 6 bases and V by 1 base; bases with no gene match: 7. Looked up from germline, CDR1 is SGHRS and CDR2 is YFSETQ. As DNA, the CDR3 is TGCGCCAGCAGCTTGATTAGTACAGGGGCCGAGCAGTACTTC. Translating it yields CASSLISTGAEQYF.

Of note for this clone: The identical CDR3 is also encoded by other nucleotide sequences in the sample. This rearrangement joins TRBV28 to TRBJ1-2; D gene uncertain. This CDR3 is built from 11 residues. V gave up 4 bases and J gave up 4 bases, with 4 bases separating them. CDR1 is MDHEN and CDR2 is SYDVKM in the germline V gene. CDR3 bases: TGTGCCAGCAGTTCCCCCTATGGCTACACCTTC. Amino acids: CASSSPYGYTF.

The CDR3 protein is CASSPEMGYGYTF. The CDR3 bases are TGTGCCAGTAGTCCCGAGATGGGCTATGGCTACACCTTC. The chain has TRBV19 and TRBJ1-2; D remains ambiguous. The V end was cut by 5 bases, the J end by 4 bases, with 11 bases between. The CDR3 totals 13 residues. CDR1 is LNHDA and CDR2 is SQIVND in the germline V gene (reference sequence).

The V gene is TRBV29-1, the J gene TRBJ1-6, with 9 bases that match TRBD1. The J segment lost 8 bases and the V segment lost 6 bases, leaving 2 bases of the junction unmatched. The CDR3 has 12 residues. Germline CDR1 and CDR2: SQVTM and ANQGSEA. CDR3 sequence: CSVRTGDSPLHF. CDR3 bases: TGCAGCGTGAGGACAGGGGATTCACCCCTCCACTTT.

The J gene is TRBJ2-4, the V gene TRBV14; D remains unclear. This CDR3 comprises 13 residues. The V gene's germline CDR1 is SGHDN and CDR2 FVKESK. The ends were cut back, 4 bases at V and 2 bases at J, with 6 bases in the middle. The CDR3 sequence: CASSLSSKNIQYF. The CDR3 DNA is TGTGCCAGCAGCCTTTCGTCCAAAAACATTCAGTACTTC.